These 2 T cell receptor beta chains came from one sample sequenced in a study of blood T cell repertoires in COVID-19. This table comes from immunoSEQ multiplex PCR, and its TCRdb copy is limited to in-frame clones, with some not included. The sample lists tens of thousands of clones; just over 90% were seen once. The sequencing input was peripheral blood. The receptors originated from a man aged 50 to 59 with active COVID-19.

CDR3 protein: CASSPNQETQYF. CDR3 bases: TGCGCCAGCAGCCCCAACCAAGAGACCCAGTACTTC. The chain links TRBV5-1 to TRBJ2-5, with D hard to call. The germline CDR1 and CDR2 sequences are SGHRS and YFSETQ. V lost 4 bases, J lost 0 bases, and 4 bases lay in between. The CDR3 has 12 amino acids.

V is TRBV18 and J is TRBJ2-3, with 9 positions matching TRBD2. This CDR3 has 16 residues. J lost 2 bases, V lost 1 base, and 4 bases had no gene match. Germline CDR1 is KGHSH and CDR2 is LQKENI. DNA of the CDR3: TGTGCCAGCTCACCACGGGCTAGCGGGACCACAGATACGCAGTATTTT. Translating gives CASSPRASGTTDTQYF.